This TCR beta chain was obtained from a study of shared clonotypes between healthy human individuals. Regarding the study as a whole: Estimated richness was generally greater in naive than memory subsets. Clonotypes that were shared across several donors made up around 5% of naive CD4 clonotypes.

Replicate sorted-subset PCRs were loaded with around 220 ng DNA, roughly 33,000 T cell genomes. Source study methods: Junction-only sequences without quality scores came from ImmunoSEQ, so filtering differed. Produced via immunoSEQ multiplex PCR; TCRdb's table is partial and in-frame only. The DNA gave D and trimming, while V, J and clone size come from that table. The data contain approximately 980,000 clones, roughly 72% of them singletons. From germline, CDR1 is SGHAT and CDR2 FQNNGV. This CDR3 is 13 amino acids long. Trimming shortened V by 7 bases and J by 10 bases, and 19 bases separated the two germline ends. A few counts support this clone. Its antigen remains unidentified.

The TCR was taken from a man between 18 and 29 years old in good health. This rearrangement joins TRBV11-2 to TRBJ1-1, with TRBD1 as a possible D gene (5 bases). The sequenced sample consisted of memory CD4+ T cells sorted from blood. The subset denotes: CD45RA-negative fraction. The CDR3: CASTTKLGEGAFF. Written as DNA, the CDR3 is TGTGCCAGCACCACGAAACTGGGGGAAGGAGCTTTCTTT.